This paragraph covers one TCR beta chain sequence. The sample originates from a study of Ad26.COV2.S vaccination and SARS-CoV-2 variants. The data were produced by immunoSEQ multiplex PCR, yet TCRdb's version contains in-frame clones alone and is incomplete. The sample contains about 440,000 clones, about nine tenths of which appear only once. Regarding treatment: around 19 received Ad26.COV2.S at low or high dose, single or two shots; roughly five received placebo; per-sample allocation not given. Sample collection was performed on day 63 after the first vaccine or placebo injection. The CDR3 spans 15 residues. Trimming shortened V by 3 bases and J by 1 base, and 11 bases separated the two germline ends. Germline V gives CDR1 MDHEN, CDR2 SYDVKM.

The rearrangement uses TRBV28 and TRBJ2-3, with D possibly being TRBD2 (5 bases). This sample comprised peripheral blood, obtained in a trial of Ad26.COV2.S vaccine versus placebo. The clonotype originates from a person aged 18-60 years who received the Ad26.COV2.S COVID-19 vaccine or a placebo. CDR3 coding DNA: TGTGCCAGCAGTTTCGAGGGTACGGGCACAGATACGCAGTATTTT. It translates to CASSFEGTGTDTQYF. Full variable domain (remainder filled in from reference TRBV28 and TRBJ2-3): DVKVTQSSRYLVKRTGEKVFLECVQDMDHENMFWYRQDPGLGLRLIYFSYDVKMKEKGDIPEGYSVSREKKERFSLILESASTNQTSMYLCASSFEGTGTDTQYFGPGTRLTVL.